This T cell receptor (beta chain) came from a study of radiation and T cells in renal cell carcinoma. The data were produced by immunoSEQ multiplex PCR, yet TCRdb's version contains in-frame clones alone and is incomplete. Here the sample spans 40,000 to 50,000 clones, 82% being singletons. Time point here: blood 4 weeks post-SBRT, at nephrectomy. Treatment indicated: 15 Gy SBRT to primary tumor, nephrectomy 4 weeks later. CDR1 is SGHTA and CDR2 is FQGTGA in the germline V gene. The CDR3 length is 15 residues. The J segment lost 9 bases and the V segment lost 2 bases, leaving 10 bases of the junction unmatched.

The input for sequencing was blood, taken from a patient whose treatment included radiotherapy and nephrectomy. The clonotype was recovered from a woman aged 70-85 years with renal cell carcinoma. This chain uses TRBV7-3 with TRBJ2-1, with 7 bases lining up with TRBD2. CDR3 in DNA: TGTGCCAGCAGCTTAGGGCTAGCGGATAATAGTGAGCAGTTCTTC. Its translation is CASSLGLADNSEQFF. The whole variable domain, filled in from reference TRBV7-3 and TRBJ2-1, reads GAGVSQTPSNKVTEKGKYVELRCDPISGHTALYWYRQSLGQGPEFLIYFQGTGAADDSGLPNDRFFAVRPEGSVSTLKIQRTERGDSAVYLCASSLGLADNSEQFFGPGTRLTVL.